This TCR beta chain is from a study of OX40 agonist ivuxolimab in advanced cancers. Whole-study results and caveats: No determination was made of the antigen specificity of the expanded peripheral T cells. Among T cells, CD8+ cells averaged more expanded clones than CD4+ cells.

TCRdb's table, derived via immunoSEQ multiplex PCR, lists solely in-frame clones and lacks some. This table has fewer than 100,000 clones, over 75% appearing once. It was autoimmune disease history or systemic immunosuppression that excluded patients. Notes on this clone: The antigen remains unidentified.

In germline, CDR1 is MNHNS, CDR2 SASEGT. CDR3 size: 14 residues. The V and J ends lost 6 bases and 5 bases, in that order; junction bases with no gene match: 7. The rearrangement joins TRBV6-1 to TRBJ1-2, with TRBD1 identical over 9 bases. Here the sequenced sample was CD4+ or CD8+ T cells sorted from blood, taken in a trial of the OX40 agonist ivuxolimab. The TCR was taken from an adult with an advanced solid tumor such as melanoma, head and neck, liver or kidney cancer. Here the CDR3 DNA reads TGTGCCAGCAGCCTACAGGGGGCTCAGTATGGCTACACCTTC. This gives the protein CASSLQGAQYGYTF.